The 7 T cell receptor beta chains given below trace back to one sample, sequenced in a study of blood T cells in healthy people across ages. Using a J-beta primer mix together with a sample-barcoded 5' primer, a second PCR was run for 7 to 11 cycles. One entry per CDR3 protein results from TCRdb running MiXCR on the 5' RACE reads. The sample has 730,000 or so distinct CDR3 sequences; roughly 45% are singletons. The sequenced sample consisted of blood. The receptors shown here come from a woman aged 55-69 years in good health.

The chain uses TRBV12-3 or TRBV12-4 and TRBJ2-1; D may be TRBD1 (6 bases). V was clipped by 6 bases and J by 9 bases, with 21 bases between them. CDR3 size: 15 residues. DNA for the CDR3: TGTGCCAGCAGACGACCGGGACATTTTTATACTGAGCAGTTCTTC. Translating it yields CASRRPGHFYTEQFF.

V and J are TRBV6-2 or TRBV6-3 and TRBJ1-2; D is possibly TRBD1 (5 bases). This CDR3 has 14 residues. The V end was cut by 5 bases, the J end by 8 bases, with 18 bases between. Germline V gene lookup returns CDR1 MNHEY and CDR2 SVGEGT. The CDR3 nucleotides are TGTGCCAGCAGTACGACGGGACCTGGCTACGGCTACACCTTC. It specifies CASSTTGPGYGYTF.

This clonotype was observed a handful of times. The chain is built from TRBV6-1 and TRBJ2-3; D remains ambiguous. V lost 8 bases and J lost 2, with 5 bases in between. The germline CDR1 and CDR2 sequences are MNHNS and SASEGT. This CDR3 spans 11 amino acids. The CDR3 is CASPNTDTQYF. Here the CDR3 DNA reads TGTGCCAGCCCTAACACAGATACGCAGTATTTT.

This clonotype was counted ten times or more. The CDR3 region has the DNA TGTGCCAGCAGCTTAGGACAGGGTAGTTCACCCCTCCACTTT. This translates into CASSLGQGSSPLHF. The chain uses TRBV7-6 and TRBJ1-6; 7 bases are shared with TRBD1. The V gene end was trimmed by 1 base and the J gene end by 9 bases; junction bases not matched to a gene: 3. Germline V gene sequence: CDR1 SGHVS, CDR2 FNYEAQ. This CDR3 region has 14 residues.

This chain uses TRBV27 with TRBJ1-2; no definite D call. Between the trimmed V and J ends, which lost 0 bases and 4 bases, there was a span of 9 bases. CDR1 is MNHEY, CDR2 SMNVEV, per germline (reference sequence). The CDR3 runs 14 residues. CDR3 in amino acids: CASSLSSPGYGYTF. The CDR3 region has the DNA TGTGCCAGCAGTTTATCAAGCCCTGGCTATGGCTACACCTTC.

The chain combines TRBV7-2 with TRBJ2-3, with D maybe TRBD2 (6 bases). V lost 6 bases and J 3 bases, leaving 22 bases between the germline ends. This CDR3 contains 17 residues. Germline lookup yields CDR1 SGHTA and CDR2 FQGNSA. CDR3 loop: CASRVTLAAKGTDTQYF. The CDR3 DNA is TGTGCCAGCAGGGTGACTTTAGCGGCTAAGGGGACAGATACGCAGTATTTT.

The chain carries TRBV20-1 and TRBJ2-1, with D possibly matching TRBD1 (5 bases). Germline V lookup: CDR1 DFQATT, CDR2 SNEGSKA (reference sequence). The V gene lost 4 bases and the J gene lost 4 bases, with 11 bases spanning the gap. The CDR3 is 13 residues long. CDR3 sequence reads: CSATKQVYNEQFF. In nucleotides, the CDR3 is TGCAGTGCTACGAAACAGGTATACAATGAGCAGTTCTTC.